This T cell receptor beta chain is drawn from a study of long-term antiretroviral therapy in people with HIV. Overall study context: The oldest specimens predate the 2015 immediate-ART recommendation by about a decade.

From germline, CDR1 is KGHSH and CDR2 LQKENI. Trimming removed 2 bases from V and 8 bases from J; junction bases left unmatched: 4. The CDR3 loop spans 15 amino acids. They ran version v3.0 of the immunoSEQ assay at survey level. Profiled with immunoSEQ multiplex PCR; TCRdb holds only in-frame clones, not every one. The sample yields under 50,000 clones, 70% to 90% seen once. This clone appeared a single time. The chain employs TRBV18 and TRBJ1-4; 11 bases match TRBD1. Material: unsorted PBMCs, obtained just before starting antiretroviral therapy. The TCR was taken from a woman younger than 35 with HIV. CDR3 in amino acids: CASSPTGTGGEKLFF. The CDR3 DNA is TGTGCCAGCTCACCAACCGGGACAGGGGGGGAAAAACTGTTTTTT.